This T cell receptor (beta chain) appears in the sequencing data of a study of blood T cells in healthy people across ages. With a J-beta primer mix and a sample-barcoded 5' primer, a second PCR ran about 7 to 12 cycles. MiXCR, applied by TCRdb to the 5' RACE reads, yields one record per CDR3 protein. The sample yields 780,000 or so distinct CDR3 sequences, about 53% seen once. Between the trimmed V and J ends, which lost 5 bases and 5 bases, there was a span of 15 bases. This CDR3 has 14 residues. Germline V gives CDR1 MNHEY, CDR2 SMNVEV (reference sequence). This clonotype was counted a few times. The receptor comes from a man older than 75 in good health. The chain uses TRBV27 and TRBJ2-5, with D perhaps matching TRBD2 (5 bases). Sequencing was carried out using blood. The CDR3 nucleotides are TGTGCCAGCAGTCTCGGTGTCGGCGGGGAGACCCAGTACTTC. Translation: CASSLGVGGETQYF.